This is a list of T cell receptor beta chains from one sample in a study of blood T cell repertoires in COVID-19. The table came from immunoSEQ multiplex PCR; TCRdb's copy has only in-frame clones and leaves some out. This sample has a few hundred thousand clones; 90% occur once, and the top ten carry about 1.7%. The sequenced material came from PBMCs or T cells enriched from blood (not recorded which). The source of these receptors is a young woman with acute COVID-19. The CDR3 runs from the conserved cysteine through the conserved F or W. D genes are given only for firm matches. Size tells how often a clone was seen (once, few, many) or the class of an expanded clone, and some rows leave it out.

d_call j_call v_call clone_size cdr3_aa cdr3_nt
TRBD2 TRBJ2-3 TRBV7-9 NA CASSLTSGTLGWTDTQYF TGTGCCAGCAGCTTAACTAGCGGGACCCTTGGGTGGACAGATACGCAGTATTTT
TRBD2 TRBJ2-7 TRBV19 NA CASSNSRAGTRSYEQYF TGTGCCAGTAGTAATTCGCGGGCCGGGACTAGATCCTACGAGCAGTACTTC
NA TRBJ1-2 TRBV5-5 NA CASSIRRVNYGYTF TGTGCCAGCAGCATCCGCAGGGTAAACTATGGCTACACCTTC
TRBD2 TRBJ2-1 TRBV4-1 once CASSQEYQRGNYEQFF TGCGCCAGCAGCCAAGAGTACCAGCGGGGCAACTATGAGCAGTTCTTC
NA TRBJ1-1 TRBV27 NA CASSFGQTNTEAFF TGTGCCAGCAGTTTCGGACAGACGAACACTGAAGCTTTCTTT
TRBD1 TRBJ1-2 TRBV6-4 NA CASMGGTGRNYGYTF TGTGCCAGCATGGGAGGGACAGGGCGAAACTATGGCTACACCTTC
TRBD1 TRBJ1-1 TRBV5-4 NA CASSLGGTGLITEAFF TGTGCCAGCAGCTTGGGCGGGACAGGGTTAATTACTGAAGCTTTCTTT
NA TRBJ1-2 TRBV30 NA CASSPGMNYGYTF TGTGCCTCCTCCCCCGGGATGAACTATGGCTACACCTTC
TRBD1 TRBJ1-6 TRBV9 NA CASSVGTGGSSPLHF TGTGCCAGCAGCGTTGGGACAGGGGGGTCGTCACCCCTCCACTTT
TRBD1 TRBJ1-3 TRBV30 NA CAWSVRYRDRGPIRSGNTIYF TGTGCCTGGAGTGTACGTTACAGGGACAGGGGTCCTATCCGCTCTGGAAACACCATATATTTT
NA TRBJ1-5 TRBV21-1 NA CASSKRGWRDQPQHF TGTGCCAGCAGCAAAAGGGGTTGGAGGGATCAGCCCCAGCATTTT
NA TRBJ2-1 TRBV6-2/TRBV6-3 NA CASSRTEGAWNEQFF TGTGCCAGCAGCCGCACCGAGGGCGCGTGGAATGAGCAGTTCTTC
TRBD1 TRBJ1-1 TRBV19 once CASSPGGWTEAFF TGTGCCAGTAGTCCAGGGGGCTGGACTGAAGCTTTCTTT
NA TRBJ1-4 TRBV10-3 NA CAISEGGWNEKLFF TGTGCCATCAGTGAGGGGGGCTGGAATGAAAAACTGTTTTTT
TRBD1 TRBJ1-6 TRBV18 NA CASSPLDRGFGNSPLHF TGTGCCAGCTCACCACTCGACAGGGGGTTCGGAAATTCACCCCTCCACTTT
NA TRBJ1-5 TRBV4-1 once CASSQVLSGNQPQHF TGCGCCAGCAGCCAAGTTCTGAGCGGCAATCAGCCCCAGCATTTT
TRBD1 TRBJ2-1 TRBV25-1 NA CASRKGQGGYNEQFF TGTGCCAGCAGAAAAGGACAGGGGGGCTACAATGAGCAGTTCTTC
TRBD1 TRBJ2-7 TRBV7-9 NA CASSLGGTGSGEQYF TGTGCCAGCAGCTTAGGGGGGACAGGGTCGGGCGAGCAGTACTTC
TRBD1 TRBJ1-3 TRBV18 NA CASSATLQGFGNTIYF TGTGCCAGCTCAGCAACCCTACAGGGGTTTGGAAACACCATATATTTT